One T cell receptor (beta chain) is described in this entry. The data were obtained in a study of blood T cells in healthy people across ages. Combining a sample-barcoded 5' primer with a J-beta primer mix, a second PCR ran for 7 to 11 cycles. Each CDR3 protein gets one entry after TCRdb re-called the 5' RACE reads with MiXCR. The sample lists more than 450,000 distinct CDR3 sequences; 27% were seen once. The germline V gene encodes CDR1 SQVTM and CDR2 ANQGSEA. This CDR3 has 11 amino acids. The same data also contributed to another study, on T cells of mothers and their children. Turning to that study: Related mother-child pairs showed slightly, non-significantly higher overlap than unrelated pairs.

This chain links TRBV29-1 with TRBJ2-1, with D perhaps matching TRBD1 (5 bases). The assigned J gene may be wrong: the sequence end matches TRBJ2-7 better. The sequencing sample was made of blood. The origin of this receptor is a boy aged 2 to 9 in good health. CDR3 protein: CSVVRAHEQYF. Written as DNA, the CDR3 is TGCAGCGTTGTCAGGGCCCACGAGCAGTACTTC.